This T cell receptor beta chain stems from a study of neoadjuvant anti-PD-1 for oral cavity cancer (dated by TCRdb to about 2021). Regarding the study in general: Before undergoing curative-intent surgical resection, most patients got three to four biweekly nivolumab doses at 3 mg/kg. Patients without progression received a fourth nivolumab dose around day 43 and underwent definitive surgical resection on days 50-56. Under RECIST 1.1, a patient counted as a responder if showing complete response, partial response or stable disease, and as a non-responder if showing progression. A roughly 33% response rate was observed in the parent correlative cohort, in which around 13 patients were included.

As regards this clone: Its antigen remains unidentified. Qualities for individual bases were not recorded, and no much larger clone is one base off.

The paper's findings and limits, for the study overall: Within PBMCs, T cell clonality (Gini index) was significantly higher in non-responders than responders after neoadjuvant nivolumab. A higher pretreatment blood Treg/Th17 ratio correlated with both higher pretreatment blood TCRbeta clonality and lower post-treatment tumor TCRbeta clonality. Only three patients per response group were included in the TCR analyses, and larger cohorts for validation were called for by the authors.

The CDR3 numbers 19 residues from cysteine through phenylalanine. The read is trimmed to its CDR3 DNA, 57 bases read in frame from base 1. What the time point label conveys for this sample: after neoadjuvant nivolumab, at surgical resection. None of the patients had received prior systemic or radiation treatment, and all were newly diagnosed with stage II-IVA oral cavity squamous cell carcinoma. The cohort consisted of patients with HPV-negative, locally advanced oral cavity squamous cell carcinoma. No culture maintenance or expansion was done, as the peripheral blood mononuclear cells went straight to analysis. The samples were obtained from a longitudinal correlative study of a single-arm phase II trial testing neoadjuvant nivolumab in oral cavity squamous cell carcinoma. Subject-matched pre- and post-treatment PBMCs and tumors from three responders and three non-responders were subjected to genomic DNA-based TCRbeta sequencing. Peripheral blood mononuclear cells were collected before nivolumab treatment and again after treatment, at the time of surgery. Genomic DNA was isolated from PBMCs using the Maxwell RSC DNA from Cells kit.

For deep sequencing of PBMC libraries, mostly approximately 460 ng of input genomic DNA was used, and six replicates were run per sample. The immunoSEQ hsTCRbeta kit was used to prepare TCRbeta libraries, following the manufacturer's instructions. Sequencing of the completed libraries took place using an Illumina NovaSeq 6000 S4 flow cell after they had been pooled to around 3.3 nM. As for the authors' bioinformatics: The immunoSEQ Analyzer was used for raw data preprocessing and quality control. The analysis was restricted to productive rearrangements, with each unique CDR3 amino acid sequence defining a clonotype. Repertoire clonality was estimated as the Gini-Simpson index, which was computed with the R package tcR. Gini indices were compared with Student's t test, and associations with tumor size change were assessed by Pearson correlation. TCRdb re-hosts the immuneACCESS table, in-frame sequences only. Its copies lack some clones; in the studies checked, an unresolved V gene accounts for under half of them, and the cause for the rest is not known. V and J calls and clone size are those listed in that table; D and trimming were worked out from the DNA. For this sample there are over 11,000 clones; around 75% appear just once. The ten largest clones represent more than 2% of the sample.

The chain joins TRBV21-1 to TRBJ2-3; the table's D call, TRBD1, has no DNA check behind it. TRBV21-1 is a known pseudogene. This clonotype was obtained from a person between 35 and 79 years old with oral cavity squamous cell carcinoma. Material: PBMCs, obtained after nivolumab (anti-PD-1) treatment. The sequenced DNA: TGTGCCAGCAGGATTGGGGGACAGGGGGAATCACCGAGCACAGATACGCAGTATTTT. It encodes CASRIGGQGESPSTDTQYF.